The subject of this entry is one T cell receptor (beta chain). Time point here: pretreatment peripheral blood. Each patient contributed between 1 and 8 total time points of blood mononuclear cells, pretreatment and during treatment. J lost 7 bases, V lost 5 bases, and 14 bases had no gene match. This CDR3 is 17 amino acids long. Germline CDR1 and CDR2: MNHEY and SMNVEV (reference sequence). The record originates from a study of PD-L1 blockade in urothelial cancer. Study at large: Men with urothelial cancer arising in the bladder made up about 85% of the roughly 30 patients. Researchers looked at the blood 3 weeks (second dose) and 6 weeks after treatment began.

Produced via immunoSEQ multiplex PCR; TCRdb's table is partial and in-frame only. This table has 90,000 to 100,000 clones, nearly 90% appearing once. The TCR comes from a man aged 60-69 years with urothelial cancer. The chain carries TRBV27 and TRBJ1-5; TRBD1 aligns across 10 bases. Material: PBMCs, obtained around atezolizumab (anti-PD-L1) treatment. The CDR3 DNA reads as TGTGCCAGCAGTGGGGGCCCGGGACAGGGGAGAAGGCAGCCCCAGCATTTT. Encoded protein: CASSGGPGQGRRQPQHF.